The 8 T cell receptor beta chains in this list originate from one sample, sequenced in a study of T cell changes during pregnancy in multiple sclerosis. Sequencing used immunoSEQ multiplex PCR; TCRdb keeps in-frame clones, though not all of them. The sample has 88,000 or so clones; about 90% are singletons. Source: peripheral blood, taken before pregnancy. Every receptor here comes from a female donor with multiple sclerosis, enrolled in a pregnancy study.

The rearrangement links TRBV6-5 to TRBJ1-1, with 7 positions matching TRBD1. The V gene end was trimmed by 2 bases and the J gene end by 4 bases; junction bases not matched to a gene: 1. This CDR3 is built from 13 residues. The germline gives CDR1 MNHEY, CDR2 SVGAGI. The CDR3 loop reads CASSYDRATEAFF. The CDR3 bases are TGTGCCAGCAGTTACGACAGGGCCACTGAAGCTTTCTTT.

The chain employs TRBV28 and TRBJ2-7, with D possibly being TRBD1 (6 bases). The CDR3 is made up of 15 amino acids. The V gene lost 3 bases and the J gene lost 4 bases, with 16 bases spanning the gap. Germline V gene data show CDR1 as MDHEN and CDR2 as SYDVKM. CDR3: CASSFTAGVGYEQYF. The CDR3 region has the DNA TGTGCCAGCAGTTTTACTGCAGGGGTGGGTTACGAGCAGTACTTC.

This chain links TRBV28 with TRBJ2-1; 11 bases are a match to TRBD2. After removal of 3 bases from V and 4 bases from J, the junction contained 5 bases not matched to a gene. CDR3 length: 16 residues. Germline V gene lookup returns CDR1 MDHEN and CDR2 SYDVKM. The CDR3, as DNA: TGTGCCAGCAGTTTCGGGGGACTAGCGGAGTACAATGAGCAGTTCTTC. Translation: CASSFGGLAEYNEQFF.

J is TRBJ2-3 and V is TRBV6-4; 7 nucleotides align to TRBD2. The CDR3 contains 15 residues. With V trimmed by 5 bases and J by 2 bases, 7 bases remained unmatched. Germline lookup yields CDR1 MRHNA and CDR2 SNTAGT. In nucleotides, the CDR3 is TGTGCCAGCAGTCCTCTAGCGGACTACACAGATACGCAGTATTTT. This encodes CASSPLADYTDTQYF.

The V gene is TRBV6-4, the J gene TRBJ2-1, with 12 bases identical to TRBD2. The junction had 4 bases not matched to a gene; V was cut back by 8 bases and J by 2 bases. This CDR3 comprises 15 residues. CDR1 and CDR2 (germline): MRHNA, SNTAGT. CDR3 DNA sequence: TGTGCCAGCCAAAGGACTAGCGGGACCTACAATGAGCAGTTCTTC. Its translation: CASQRTSGTYNEQFF.

This clone came up once. The chain's CDR3 is CATSSLTEQFF. DNA for the CDR3: TGTGCCACCAGCAGTCTAACTGAGCAGTTCTTC. The chain carries TRBV15 and TRBJ2-1; no clear D. The germline V gene encodes CDR1 LNHNV and CDR2 YYDKDF (reference sequence). Trimming took off 3 bases at V and 9 bases at J, with 6 bases between the two ends. CDR3 size: 11 residues.

The chain is built from TRBV27 and TRBJ2-7; 9 nucleotides line up with TRBD2. Germline CDR1 and CDR2: MNHEY and SMNVEV (reference sequence). Trimming at V came to 5 bases and at J to 3 bases, leaving 8 bases not matched to a gene. This CDR3 is 15 amino acids long. CDR3 sequence: CASSQAGGMDYEQYF. Written as DNA, the CDR3 is TGTGCCAGCAGTCAGGCGGGAGGGATGGACTACGAGCAGTACTTC.

This clone was observed a single time. This CDR3 reads CAIRAGTQAYEQYF. For the CDR3, the DNA is TGTGCCATCCGAGCCGGGACTCAGGCCTACGAGCAGTACTTC. This chain links TRBV28 with TRBJ2-7; D may be TRBD2 (6 bases). Between the trimmed V and J ends, which lost 10 bases and 2 bases, there was a span of 18 bases. CDR3 length: 14 amino acids. In germline, CDR1 is MDHEN, CDR2 SYDVKM.